This T cell receptor beta chain derives from a study of beta chain features in type 1 diabetes. Details on this clone: What it binds is not known.

This CDR3 contains 14 residues. Germline V gene lookup returns CDR1 SGHTA and CDR2 FQGNSA. V was shortened by 2 bases and J by 3 bases, with 8 bases between the two germline ends. What was sequenced were expressed TCRB transcripts, since all of the isolated RNA had been reverse transcribed. A few million reads, on average, came from each naive, central memory and regulatory T cell sample. Repertoires were generated with immunoSEQ multiplex PCR, while TCRdb's copy carries only in-frame clones and drops some. The sample carries roughly 150,000 clones, about 8% recorded once. Study-wide results and caveats: When Type 1 diabetes patients were examined, their TCRB CDR3s proved moderately but significantly shorter in all four CD4+ subsets. Patients showed naive, central memory and Treg TCRB repertoires that appeared more similar than those of healthy donors. More deletions and fewer insertions at VDJ junctions were found in patients with type 1 diabetes.

The J gene is TRBJ2-1, the V gene TRBV7-2, with a possible D match to TRBD1 (5 bases). Material for sequencing was central memory CD4+ T cells from blood. The origin of this receptor is a woman between 40 and 55 years old with type 1 diabetes. CDR3 region: CASSLRQGYNEQFF. The CDR3 bases are TGTGCCAGCAGCTTAAGGCAGGGCTACAATGAGCAGTTCTTC.